The present T cell receptor (beta chain) was sequenced within a study of blood T cells in healthy people across ages (dated by TCRdb to between 2014 and 2017). Regarding the study in general: In model experiments, roughly one uniquely barcoded TCR beta cDNA molecule per two T cells was captured by template switching. Four age groups were formed from the donors: young (average approximately 15 years), middle-aged (more than 35), aged (62) and long-lived (roughly 81). Donors of different ages were randomly distributed across sequencing lanes to avoid experimental bias. The study measured age-related changes in TCR beta repertoire diversity using deep sequencing normalized with unique cDNA molecular identifiers. Using the same blood draw, the study looked at two additional independent replicas of 1 million unique cDNA reads for two donors, one aged 18 to 29 and the other aged 80 or older.

From cysteine to phenylalanine, the CDR3 is 14 amino acids long. The CDR3 DNA has 42 bases and is translated from base 1. From V the trimming removes 6 bases and from J it removes 13 bases, while the gene matches leave 12 bases of the junction unaccounted for. Based on the germline V gene, the CDR1 and CDR2 sequences are MGHRA and YSYEKL. For this clonotype: Its cognate antigen has yet to be identified. No clone much larger than this one lies a single base away; base qualities are absent.

What the study reported, not specific to this receptor: Estimates of total diversity based on one million sequenced T cells were considered lower bounds and underestimates. The long-lived group showed more naive CD4+ T cells, fewer expanded clones and increased TCR diversity than the aged group, suggesting age selection. As age increased, observed TCR beta diversity per million T cells dropped in a roughly linear way, and a significant reduction was already evident by age about 36. Because donor CMV infection status was unknown, age-related changes in expanded clonotypes were potentially confounded. Bulk unsorted PBMC profiling prevented conclusive comparison of naive and antigen-experienced compartments. There was a strong correlation between observed TCR beta diversity and the percentage of naive T cells measured by flow cytometry.

Library preparation used 5' RACE. TCRdb names Illumina HiSeq 2500 as the instrument used. A second about 7 to 11 cycle PCR used a sample-barcoded 5' primer and a J-beta primer mix. A unique molecular identifier was introduced onto each TCR beta cDNA molecule by a template-switch 5' adaptor carrying 12 random nucleotides. Each sample yielded at least 2.5 million CDR3-containing paired-end reads. All of the RNA was converted into first-strand cDNA using the Mint cDNA synthesis kit, with a TRBC-specific oligonucleotide serving as the primer. Following uracil-DNA glycosylase treatment, a first 18-cycle PCR with universal primers M1SS and BC2_uni_R was performed on all cDNA. Per the authors' processing: For normalization, 1 million high-quality reads were randomly selected from each sample, with every read carrying a distinct molecular identifier. Reads sharing molecular identifiers were discarded rather than binned into consensus sequences. MiTCR, with a Q25 quality threshold and the strictest error-elimination algorithm, was used for CDR3 identification, clonotype clustering and error correction. A nonparametric unseen species model with Euler transformation was used to estimate lower-bound total TCR beta diversity. In TCRdb, the public reads were trimmed at Q25 with fastp and aligned with MiXCR, with productive beta chains retained. Duplicate CDR3 protein sequences are folded into a single record with the most common DNA and genes. The V and J calls and clone size are TCRdb's, not the authors'. This sample has about 670,000 distinct CDR3 sequences in its table, and 40% to 65% of those were observed once. The ten largest make up approximately 13% of the sample.

The donors were around 39 Caucasian individuals from Russia, aged roughly 6 to 100 years, who were systemically healthy. Around 9.7 milliliters of peripheral blood were collected from each donor into EDTA-treated Vacutainer tubes. PBMCs were isolated by Ficoll-Paque density-gradient centrifugation, with at least 6 million obtained per sample. Trizol reagent was used to extract total RNA from PBMCs, with at least 6 micrograms per sample. The percentages of naive CD45RAhigh/CD27high T cells were determined by flow cytometry on a PBMC aliquot from every donor. The sequence was obtained from a woman older than 75 in good health. The chain couples TRBV4-1 to TRBJ2-2, and TRBD2 aligns with 9 junction nucleotides. Sequenced material: blood. The nucleotide sequence is given as TGCGCCAGCAGGCCCGGGACTAGCACACAACGGCTGTTTTTT. Translated, it reads CASRPGTSTQRLFF.